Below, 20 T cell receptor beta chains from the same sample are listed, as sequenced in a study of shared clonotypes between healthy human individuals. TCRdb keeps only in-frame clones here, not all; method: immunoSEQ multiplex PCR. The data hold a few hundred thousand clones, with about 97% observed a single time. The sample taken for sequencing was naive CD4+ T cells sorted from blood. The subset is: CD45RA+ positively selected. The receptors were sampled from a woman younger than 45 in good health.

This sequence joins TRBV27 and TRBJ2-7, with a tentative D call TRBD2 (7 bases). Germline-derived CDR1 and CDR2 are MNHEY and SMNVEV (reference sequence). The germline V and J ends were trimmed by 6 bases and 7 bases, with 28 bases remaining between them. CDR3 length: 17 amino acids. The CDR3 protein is CASRRTWGGASREEQYF. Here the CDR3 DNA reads TGTGCCAGCAGAAGGACCTGGGGGGGCGCCTCAAGGGAGGAGCAGTACTTC.

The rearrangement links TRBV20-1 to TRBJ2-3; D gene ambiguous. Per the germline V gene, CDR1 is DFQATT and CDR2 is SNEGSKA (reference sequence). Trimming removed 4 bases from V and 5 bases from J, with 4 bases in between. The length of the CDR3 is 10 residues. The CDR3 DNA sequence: TGCAGTGCTACGTTAGATACGCAGTATTTT. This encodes CSATLDTQYF.

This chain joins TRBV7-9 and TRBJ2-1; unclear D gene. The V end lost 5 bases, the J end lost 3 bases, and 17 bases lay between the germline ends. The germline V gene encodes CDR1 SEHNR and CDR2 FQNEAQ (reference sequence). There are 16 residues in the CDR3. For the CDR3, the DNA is TGTGCCAGCAGCAGTACTCGCCAGAGGTACTACAATGAGCAGTTCTTC. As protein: CASSSTRQRYYNEQFF.

The CDR3 coding sequence is TGTGCCTGGAGGCCACCCGGGACAGGGGGCGCCCATGGCTACACCTTC. Translated: CAWRPPGTGGAHGYTF. V and J are TRBV30 and TRBJ1-2, with TRBD1 matching over 12 bases. V lost 3 bases to trimming and J lost 6 bases; unmatched junction nucleotides: 11. Germline-derived CDR1 and CDR2 are GTSNPN and SVGIG (reference sequence). CDR3 length equals 16 residues.

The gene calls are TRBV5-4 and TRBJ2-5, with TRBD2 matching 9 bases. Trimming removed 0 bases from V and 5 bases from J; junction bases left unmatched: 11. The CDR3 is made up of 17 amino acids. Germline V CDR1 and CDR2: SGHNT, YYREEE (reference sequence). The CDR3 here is CASSLEAGGLEGETQYF. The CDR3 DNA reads TGTGCCAGCAGCTTGGAGGCGGGAGGGCTCGAAGGGGAGACCCAGTACTTC.

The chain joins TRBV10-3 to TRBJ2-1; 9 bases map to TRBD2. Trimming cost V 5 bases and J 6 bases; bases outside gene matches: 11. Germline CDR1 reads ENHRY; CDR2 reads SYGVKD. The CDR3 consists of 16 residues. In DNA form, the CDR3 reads TGTGCCATCAGTTCTTTTGGGACTAGCCCATTCAATGAGCAGTTCTTC. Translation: CAISSFGTSPFNEQFF.

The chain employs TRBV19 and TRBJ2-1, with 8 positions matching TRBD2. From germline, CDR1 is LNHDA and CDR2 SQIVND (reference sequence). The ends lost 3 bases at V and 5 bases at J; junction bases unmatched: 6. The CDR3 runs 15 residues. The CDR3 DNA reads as TGTGCCAGTAGTATTGGGACTAGGACACACAATGAGCAGTTCTTC. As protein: CASSIGTRTHNEQFF.

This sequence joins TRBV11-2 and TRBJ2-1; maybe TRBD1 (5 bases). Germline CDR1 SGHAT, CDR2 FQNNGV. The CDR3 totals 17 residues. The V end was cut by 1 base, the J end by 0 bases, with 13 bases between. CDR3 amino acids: CASSLGPDGASYNEQFF. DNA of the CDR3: TGTGCCAGCAGCTTAGGCCCCGATGGGGCCTCCTACAATGAGCAGTTCTTC.

In DNA, the CDR3 is TGTGCCAGCGGAGCCAGGTCCTACGAGCAGTACTTC. Encoded protein: CASGARSYEQYF. The chain is built from TRBV6-1 and TRBJ2-7; no reliable D call. This CDR3 spans 12 amino acids. V was clipped by 8 bases and J by 1 base, with 9 bases between them. CDR1 and CDR2 (germline): MNHNS, SASEGT.

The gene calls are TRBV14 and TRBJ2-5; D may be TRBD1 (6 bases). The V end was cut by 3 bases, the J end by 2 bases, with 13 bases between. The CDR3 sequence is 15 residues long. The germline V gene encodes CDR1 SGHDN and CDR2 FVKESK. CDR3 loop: CASSHSWGLQETQYF. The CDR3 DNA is TGTGCCAGCAGCCATTCATGGGGGCTACAAGAGACCCAGTACTTC.

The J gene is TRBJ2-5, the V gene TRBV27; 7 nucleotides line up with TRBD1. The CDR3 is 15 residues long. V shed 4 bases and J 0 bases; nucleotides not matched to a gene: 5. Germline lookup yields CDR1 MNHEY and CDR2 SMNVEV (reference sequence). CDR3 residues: CASSSWDSYQETQYF. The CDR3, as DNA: TGTGCCAGCAGTTCATGGGACAGCTACCAAGAGACCCAGTACTTC.

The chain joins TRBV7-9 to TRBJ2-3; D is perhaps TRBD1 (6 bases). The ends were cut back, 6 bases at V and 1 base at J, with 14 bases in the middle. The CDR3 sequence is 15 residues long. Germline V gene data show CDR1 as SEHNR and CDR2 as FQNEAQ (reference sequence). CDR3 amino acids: CASSLSGVGTDTQYF. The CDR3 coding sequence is TGTGCCAGCAGTCTATCAGGGGTCGGCACAGATACGCAGTATTTT.

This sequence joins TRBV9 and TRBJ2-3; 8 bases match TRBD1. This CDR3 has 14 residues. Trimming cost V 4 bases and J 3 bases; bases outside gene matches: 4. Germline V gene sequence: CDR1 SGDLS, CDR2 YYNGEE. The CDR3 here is CASSPRQGTDTQYF. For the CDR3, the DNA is TGTGCCAGCAGCCCCCGACAGGGGACAGATACGCAGTATTTT.

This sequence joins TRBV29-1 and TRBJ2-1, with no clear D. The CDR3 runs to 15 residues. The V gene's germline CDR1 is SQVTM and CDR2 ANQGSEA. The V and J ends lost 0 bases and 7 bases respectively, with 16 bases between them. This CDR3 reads CSVEDPRIMDNEQFF. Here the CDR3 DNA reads TGCAGCGTTGAAGATCCAAGGATAATGGATAATGAGCAGTTCTTC.

This CDR3 is CASTGWDGQETQYF. The CDR3 nucleotides are TGTGCCAGCACCGGCTGGGACGGACAAGAGACCCAGTACTTC. The chain links TRBV2 to TRBJ2-5; either TRBD1 or TRBD2 may fit D (5 bases each). The CDR3 covers 14 residues. Germline V gives CDR1 SNHLY, CDR2 FYNNEI. Between the trimmed V and J ends, which lost 7 bases and 2 bases, there was a span of 14 bases.

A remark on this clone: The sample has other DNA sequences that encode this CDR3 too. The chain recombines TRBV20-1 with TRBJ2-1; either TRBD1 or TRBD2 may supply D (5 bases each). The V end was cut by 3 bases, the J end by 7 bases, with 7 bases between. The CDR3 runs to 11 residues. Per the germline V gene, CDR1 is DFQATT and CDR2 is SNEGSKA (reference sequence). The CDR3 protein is CSARGDNEQFF. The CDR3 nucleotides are TGCAGTGCTAGGGGGGATAATGAGCAGTTCTTC.

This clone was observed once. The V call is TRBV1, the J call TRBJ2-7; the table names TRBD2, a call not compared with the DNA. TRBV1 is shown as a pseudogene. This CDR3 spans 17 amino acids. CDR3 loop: CTSSPWPGLAGPYEQYF. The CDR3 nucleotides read TGCACCAGCAGCCCCTGGCCGGGACTAGCGGGACCCTACGAGCAGTACTTC.

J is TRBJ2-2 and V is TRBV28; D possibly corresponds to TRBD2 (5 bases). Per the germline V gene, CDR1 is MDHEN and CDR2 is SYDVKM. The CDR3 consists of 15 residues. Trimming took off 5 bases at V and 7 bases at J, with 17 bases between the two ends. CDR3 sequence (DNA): TGTGCCAGCAGTCTCGGCGGGTCGGCTGGCGGGGAGCTGTTTTTT. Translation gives CASSLGGSAGGELFF. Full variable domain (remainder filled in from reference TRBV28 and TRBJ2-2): DVKVTQSSRYLVKRTGEKVFLECVQDMDHENMFWYRQDPGLGLRLIYFSYDVKMKEKGDIPEGYSVSREKKERFSLILESASTNQTSMYLCASSLGGSAGGELFFGEGSRLTVL.

The CDR3 DNA sequence: TGCAGCGTGCCACAGGGAAATACGCAGTATTTT. It translates to CSVPQGNTQYF. The chain recombines TRBV29-1 with TRBJ2-3, with D possibly matching TRBD1 (6 bases). This CDR3 is built from 11 residues. V dropped 6 bases and J dropped 7 bases, with 11 bases sitting between them. Germline V gene data show CDR1 as SQVTM and CDR2 as ANQGSEA.

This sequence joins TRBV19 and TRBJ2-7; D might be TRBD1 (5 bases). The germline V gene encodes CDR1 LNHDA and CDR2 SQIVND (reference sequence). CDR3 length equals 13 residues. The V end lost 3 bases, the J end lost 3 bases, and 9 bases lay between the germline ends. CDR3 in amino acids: CASSMDDSYEQYF. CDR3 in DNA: TGTGCCAGTAGTATGGACGACAGCTACGAGCAGTACTTC.